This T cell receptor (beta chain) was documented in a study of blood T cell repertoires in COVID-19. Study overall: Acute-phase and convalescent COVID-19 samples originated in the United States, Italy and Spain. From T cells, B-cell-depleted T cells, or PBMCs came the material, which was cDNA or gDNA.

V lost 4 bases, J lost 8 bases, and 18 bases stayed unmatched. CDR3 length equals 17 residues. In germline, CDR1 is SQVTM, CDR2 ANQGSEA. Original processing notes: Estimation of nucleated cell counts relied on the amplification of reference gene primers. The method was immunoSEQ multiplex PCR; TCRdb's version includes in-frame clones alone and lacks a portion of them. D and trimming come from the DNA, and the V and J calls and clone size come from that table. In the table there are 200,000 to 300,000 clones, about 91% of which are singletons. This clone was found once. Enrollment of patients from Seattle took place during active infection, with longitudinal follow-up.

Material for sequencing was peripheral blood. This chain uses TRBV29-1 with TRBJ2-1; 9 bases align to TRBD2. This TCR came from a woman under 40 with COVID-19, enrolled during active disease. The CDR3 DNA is TGCAGCGTTGGTCGCGGGAGGGCCCACGGAGCGATGGATGAGCAGTTCTTC. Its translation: CSVGRGRAHGAMDEQFF.